This T cell receptor beta chain is drawn from a study of blood T cell repertoires in COVID-19. This clone occurred a few times. The protocol was immunoSEQ multiplex PCR, while the TCRdb copy is restricted to in-frame clones and leaves out a portion. This sample has around 250,000 clones, with around 88% found just once. Individuals aged about 18 to 89 years were recruited from about two dozen US areas. Donors were grouped by their self-reported clinical history. Recovery meant two consecutive negative NP/OP PCR tests, professional clearance, or resolved symptoms. Germline values: CDR1 SGHTA, CDR2 FQGNSA. This CDR3 has 16 residues. J was trimmed by 5 bases and V by 6 bases; bases with no gene match: 12.

The sequenced sample consisted of PBMCs or T cells enriched from blood (not recorded which). The V call is TRBV7-2, the J call TRBJ2-1, with 8 bases matching TRBD2. The source of this sequence is a woman aged 45-65 years who had recovered from COVID-19. The CDR3 DNA is TGTGCCAGCAGTTCTCAAACCGGGACTAGAGACAATGAGCAGTTCTTC. This gives the protein CASSSQTGTRDNEQFF.